These T cell receptor beta chains were read from a single sample in a study of cytomegalovirus exposure and HLA in healthy donors. Sequencing was performed with immunoSEQ multiplex PCR; in TCRdb, only in-frame clones are kept and a portion is missing. This table holds roughly 88,000 clones, approximately 71% found once. The material sequenced was PBMCs. Receptor source: a man in his forties or fifties in good health and CMV-seronegative. Both conserved end residues are part of each CDR3. Each record gives: CDR3 protein, CDR3 DNA, clone size, CDR3 length, D gene, V gene, J gene. D genes are given only for firm matches. Clone sizes are given selectively: once, few, many, or a class where the clone is expanded.

CASSVNRVTGELFF,TGTGCCAGCAGCGTGAACAGGGTAACCGGGGAGCTGTTTTTT,once,14,-,TRBV9,TRBJ2-2
CASSAPRGNTEAFF,TGTGCCAGCAGCGCCCCCAGGGGGAACACTGAAGCTTTCTTT,-,14,-,TRBV9,TRBJ1-1
CASTKGSGGYNEQFF,TGTGCCAGCACCAAAGGTAGCGGAGGCTACAATGAGCAGTTCTTC,once,15,-,TRBV27,TRBJ2-1
CASSPFSLGASTSYGYTF,TGTGCCAGCTCACCATTCTCGCTGGGGGCCTCGACCTCCTATGGCTACACCTTC,-,18,-,TRBV18,TRBJ1-2
CASSSQGTNEKLFF,TGTGCCAGCAGTTCCCAGGGGACTAATGAAAAACTGTTTTTT,-,14,-,TRBV27,TRBJ1-4
CASRPGGTGAVLFF,TGTGCCAGCAGGCCTGGAGGGACAGGGGCGGTACTGTTTTTT,-,14,TRBD1,TRBV7-8,TRBJ1-4
CASSPSRGHNEQFF,TGTGCCAGCAGCCCGTCGCGGGGGCACAATGAGCAGTTCTTC,-,14,-,TRBV7-3,TRBJ2-1
CARRGGGFDYGYTF,TGCGCCAGGAGAGGCGGGGGGTTTGACTATGGCTACACCTTC,-,14,-,TRBV23-1,TRBJ1-2
CASSSGRYGYTF,TGTGCCAGCAGCTCAGGTAGATATGGCTACACCTTC,few,12,-,TRBV5-6,TRBJ1-2
CALSTGKIYSNQPQYF,TGTGCCTTATCGACAGGGAAAATTTATAGCAATCAGCCCCAGTATTTT,-,16,TRBD1,TRBV30,TRBJ2-3
CAQGRETYEQYF,TGTGCCCAGGGACGGGAGACCTACGAGCAGTACTTC,few,12,-,TRBV2,TRBJ2-7
CASSVTALTDTQYF,TGCGCCAGCAGCGTGACAGCCCTCACAGATACGCAGTATTTT,few,14,-,TRBV5-1,TRBJ2-3
CASSLRVSNQPQHF,TGTGCCAGCAGCTTACGGGTGAGCAATCAGCCCCAGCATTTT,-,14,-,TRBV5-5,TRBJ1-5
CASSYGTGHEQYF,TGTGCCAGCAGCTACGGGACAGGGCACGAGCAGTACTTC,-,13,TRBD1,TRBV11-3,TRBJ2-7
CASSVGRETYNEQFF,TGTGCCAGCAGCGTAGGTCGGGAAACCTACAATGAGCAGTTCTTC,-,15,-,TRBV9,TRBJ2-1
CASSQVFGDPGQGFAGLTQYF,TGTGCCAGCAGCCAAGTTTTCGGGGATCCCGGACAGGGTTTTGCGGGCCTAACCCAGTACTTC,-,21,TRBD1,TRBV4-2,TRBJ2-5
CASSYSPSSYNEQFF,TGTGCCAGCAGTTACTCGCCCAGCTCCTACAATGAGCAGTTCTTC,few,15,-,TRBV6-5,TRBJ2-1
CASSPGGLGYGYTF,TGTGCCAGCAGTCCTGGGGGGTTAGGGTATGGCTACACCTTC,-,14,-,TRBV5-4,TRBJ1-2
CASSWGTGGKTDTQYF,TGTGCCAGCAGTTGGGGGACAGGGGGCAAAACAGATACGCAGTATTTT,-,16,TRBD1,TRBV6-5,TRBJ2-3
CASSLWGPTDTQYF,TGTGCCAGCAGCTTATGGGGGCCCACAGATACGCAGTATTTT,-,14,-,TRBV7-2,TRBJ2-3
CASSQTGTGVASSGNTIYF,TGTGCCAGCAGCCAAACCGGGACAGGGGTCGCGAGCTCTGGAAACACCATATATTTT,few,19,TRBD1,TRBV5-4,TRBJ1-3
CATSRERTGPQETQYF,TGTGCCACCAGCAGAGAACGGACAGGACCCCAAGAGACCCAGTACTTC,-,16,TRBD1,TRBV15,TRBJ2-5
CASGQTVTYEQYF,TGTGCCAGCGGACAGACAGTCACCTACGAGCAGTACTTC,-,13,-,TRBV7-9,TRBJ2-7
CASSQDLSGGYTF,TGCGCCAGCAGCCAAGATTTGAGCGGTGGCTACACCTTC,-,13,-,TRBV4-3,TRBJ1-2
CASSQWGLGGYEQYF,TGCGCCAGCAGCCAATGGGGACTCGGCGGCTACGAGCAGTACTTC,-,15,-,TRBV4-3,TRBJ2-7
CASSLVGASGSADTQYF,TGTGCCAGCAGCTTGGTAGGGGCTAGCGGGAGTGCAGATACGCAGTATTTT,many,17,TRBD2,TRBV5-6,TRBJ2-3
CASSLRSREALGGELFF,TGCGCCAGCAGCTTGCGTTCGCGGGAGGCCCTTGGTGGGGAGCTGTTTTTT,-,17,TRBD2,TRBV5-1,TRBJ2-2
CASSVDSGAYTGELFF,TGTGCCAGCAGCGTAGATAGCGGGGCGTACACCGGGGAGCTGTTTTTT,-,16,TRBD2,TRBV9,TRBJ2-2
CASSDLAGGPWGANVLTF,TGTGCCAGCAGCGACCTAGCGGGGGGGCCTTGGGGGGCCAACGTCCTGACTTTC,few,18,TRBD2,TRBV9,TRBJ2-6
CASSFQQGAQPQHF,TGTGCCAGCAGCTTCCAACAGGGGGCTCAGCCCCAGCATTTT,-,14,TRBD1,TRBV5-6,TRBJ1-5
CASTLRGINQPQHF,TGTGCCAGCACCCTGCGGGGGATAAATCAGCCCCAGCATTTT,-,14,-,TRBV5-6,TRBJ1-5
CASSHLGQGKAYEQYF,TGTGCCAGCAGTCACCTTGGACAGGGGAAGGCCTACGAGCAGTACTTC,-,16,TRBD1,TRBV2,TRBJ2-7
CASSLERQGSQPQHF,TGTGCCAGCAGCTTGGAGCGACAGGGCTCTCAGCCCCAGCATTTT,-,15,TRBD1,TRBV5-5,TRBJ1-5
CASRKGQNTGELFF,TGTGCCAGCAGAAAGGGGCAGAACACCGGGGAGCTGTTTTTT,-,14,-,TRBV5-4,TRBJ2-2
CASSQGTGGYGYNEQFF,TGTGCCAGCAGCCAGGGAACAGGGGGCTATGGGTACAATGAGCAGTTCTTC,-,17,TRBD1,TRBV7-6,TRBJ2-1
CSVVRVQGRAEKLFF,TGCAGCGTTGTCAGGGTGCAGGGCCGGGCTGAAAAACTGTTTTTT,-,15,-,TRBV29-1,TRBJ1-4
CASSLGPSSGGLREQFF,TGCGCCAGCAGCTTGGGACCCTCTAGCGGGGGTTTAAGGGAGCAGTTCTTC,-,17,TRBD2,TRBV5-1,TRBJ2-1
CASSQRGSGANVLTF,TGTGCCAGCAGCCAAAGGGGTTCTGGGGCCAACGTCCTGACTTTC,-,15,-,TRBV14,TRBJ2-6
CATSRDPRGTSGRGFSETQYF,TGTGCCACCAGCAGAGATCCTAGGGGGACTAGCGGGAGAGGTTTCTCCGAGACCCAGTACTTC,-,21,TRBD2,TRBV15,TRBJ2-5
CAWSVTGPVYSGANVLTF,TGTGCCTGGAGTGTAACAGGCCCAGTCTACTCTGGGGCCAACGTCCTGACTTTC,-,18,-,TRBV30,TRBJ2-6
CASSLSWSRDTDTQYF,TGTGCCAGCAGCTTATCTTGGTCGCGGGACACAGATACGCAGTATTTT,once,16,-,TRBV7-9,TRBJ2-3
CASSGRVEQGHPFF,TGTGCCAGCAGTGGACGGGTAGAACAGGGGCACCCGTTCTTC,-,14,TRBD1,TRBV25-1,TRBJ2-1
CASSGQLGQGGTGELFF,TGTGCCAGCAGCGGCCAATTGGGACAGGGGGGCACCGGGGAGCTGTTTTTT,few,17,TRBD1,TRBV28,TRBJ2-2
CASSRTSGLMGTGELFF,TGCGCCAGCAGCCGGACTAGCGGCTTGATGGGCACCGGGGAGCTGTTTTTT,-,17,TRBD2,TRBV5-1,TRBJ2-2
CASSSLAGGSETQYF,TGTGCCAGCAGTTCTCTAGCGGGTGGGTCCGAGACCCAGTACTTC,-,15,TRBD2,TRBV28,TRBJ2-5
CASSWTGWEVEAFF,TGTGCCAGCAGCTGGACAGGGTGGGAGGTTGAAGCTTTCTTT,-,14,TRBD1,TRBV5-5,TRBJ1-1
CATGRTEGNEQFF,TGTGCCACCGGAAGGACAGAGGGTAATGAGCAGTTCTTC,once,13,-,TRBV15,TRBJ2-1
CASTYMTGGGTGELFF,TGTGCCAGCACCTACATGACAGGGGGCGGTACCGGGGAGCTGTTTTTT,-,16,TRBD1,TRBV7-9,TRBJ2-2
CASSYLSGGNTGELFF,TGTGCCAGCAGTTATCTTAGCGGGGGGAACACCGGGGAGCTGTTTTTT,-,16,TRBD2,TRBV6-5,TRBJ2-2
CASSRQGSTDTQYF,TGTGCCAGTAGCCGACAGGGGAGTACAGATACGCAGTATTTT,-,14,TRBD1,TRBV19,TRBJ2-3
CASSELGDINEQYF,TGTGCCAGCAGTGAACTCGGGGATATCAACGAGCAGTACTTC,-,14,-,TRBV25-1,TRBJ2-7
CASSLYSNLADTQYF,TGTGCCAGCAGCCTATACAGCAATTTGGCAGATACGCAGTATTTT,few,15,-,TRBV28,TRBJ2-3
CASSYAPGQGYEQYF,TGTGCCAGCAGTTACGCTCCCGGACAGGGCTACGAGCAGTACTTC,-,15,TRBD1,TRBV6-5,TRBJ2-7
CASSEDRDTYEQYF,TGTGCCAGCAGTGAAGACAGGGATACCTACGAGCAGTACTTC,-,14,-,TRBV2,TRBJ2-7
CASSASTTGDYGYTF,TGTGCCAGCAGCGCTTCTACTACAGGGGACTATGGCTACACCTTC,few,15,TRBD1,TRBV7-2,TRBJ1-2